These T cell receptor beta chains were read from a single sample in a study of cytomegalovirus exposure and HLA in healthy donors. Profiled with immunoSEQ multiplex PCR; TCRdb holds only in-frame clones, not every one. The sample records 250,000 or so clones, 80% to 95% being singletons. The sequencing sample was made of PBMCs. The receptors derive from a girl aged 2-15 years in good health and CMV-seronegative. Each CDR3 is given with its conserved first and last residue. The D gene is left open where the match is weak. Size tells how often a clone was seen (once, few, many) or the class of an expanded clone, and some rows leave it out.

abundance	d_gene	v_gene	j_gene	CDR3aa	CDR3nt
once	NA	TRBV7-9	TRBJ2-2	CASSQAETIRYAGELFF	TGTGCCAGCAGCCAAGCCGAGACTATCAGATACGCCGGGGAGCTGTTTTTT
once	NA	TRBV6-1	TRBJ2-7	CASSEFARGRGPAGGSYEQYF	TGTGCCAGCAGTGAATTTGCGCGAGGCAGGGGGCCAGCGGGGGGCTCCTACGAGCAGTACTTC
few	NA	TRBV5-4	TRBJ1-1	CASSSKTVDTEAFF	TGTGCCAGCAGCTCAAAAACAGTGGACACTGAAGCTTTCTTT
few	NA	TRBV19	TRBJ1-2	CASSLVQRNGYTF	TGTGCCAGTAGTTTAGTCCAGAGGAATGGCTACACCTTC
NA	NA	TRBV28	TRBJ1-4	CASSRGQPNEKLFF	TGTGCCAGCAGTCGTGGACAGCCTAATGAAAAACTGTTTTTT
NA	TRBD2	TRBV30	TRBJ2-2	CAWRSGLAGGPNTGELFF	TGTGCCTGGAGGTCCGGACTAGCGGGAGGGCCCAACACCGGGGAGCTGTTTTTT
once	TRBD1	TRBV7-9	TRBJ1-1	CASSTTGGAMNTEAFF	TGTGCCAGCAGCACAACAGGGGGAGCAATGAACACTGAAGCTTTCTTT
once	NA	TRBV4-1	TRBJ1-1	CASSQGGGFTEAFF	TGCGCCAGCAGCCAAGGAGGGGGTTTTACTGAAGCTTTCTTT
NA	TRBD2	TRBV30	TRBJ2-7	CAWSSPRTSGRTEQYF	TGTGCCTGGAGTTCCCCGAGGACTAGCGGGAGGACCGAGCAGTACTTC
NA	TRBD1	TRBV5-1	TRBJ2-7	CASSLASGTGGYEQYF	TGCGCCAGCAGCTTGGCCTCCGGGACAGGGGGCTACGAGCAGTACTTC